What follows is one T cell receptor (beta chain) and its context. Its specificity is not known. This specimen comes from a study of T cell repertoires in cytomegalovirus infection. Study-level information: Carrying CMV and the relevant HLA type showed in public TCR beta signatures.

In TCRdb, the reads were re-called with MiXCR into one record per CDR3 protein. The sample holds around 100,000 distinct CDR3 sequences, under 25% seen once. This CDR3 has 13 amino acids. Germline values: CDR1 SQVTM, CDR2 ANQGSEA. V was shortened by 6 bases and J by 0 bases, with 9 bases between the two germline ends. Overall study findings and caveats: The study identified carriers of CMV plus the relevant HLA from cumulative public TCR beta family frequency. The ex vivo response was dominated by HLA-C-restricted CMV-specific TCR beta clonotypes.

The V and J genes are TRBV29-1 and TRBJ1-3; D remains ambiguous. Sequencing was performed on CD8+ T cells from PBMCs. The sequence was obtained from a human donor in good health (CMV status not recorded). Some clones in this sample may be carry-over from other donors' samples. CDR3 DNA sequence: TGCAGCGTGACGACCGGCTCTGGAAACACCATATATTTT. This translates into CSVTTGSGNTIYF.